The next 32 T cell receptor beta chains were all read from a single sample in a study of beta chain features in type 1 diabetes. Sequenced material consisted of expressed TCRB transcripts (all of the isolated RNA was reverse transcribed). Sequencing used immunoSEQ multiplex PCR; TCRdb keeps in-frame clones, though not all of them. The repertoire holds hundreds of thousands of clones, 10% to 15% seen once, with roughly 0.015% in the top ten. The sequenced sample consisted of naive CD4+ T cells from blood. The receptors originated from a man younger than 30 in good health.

The chain's CDR3 is CASSVEGRDYNEQFF. The DNA for the CDR3 is TGTGCCAGCAGCGTAGAGGGGAGGGACTACAATGAGCAGTTCTTC. The gene calls are TRBV9 and TRBJ2-1, with 7 bases matching TRBD2. V shed 0 bases, J shed 3 bases, and the junction held 3 bases outside the gene matches. The CDR3 is made up of 15 amino acids. The V gene's germline CDR1 is SGDLS and CDR2 YYNGEE.

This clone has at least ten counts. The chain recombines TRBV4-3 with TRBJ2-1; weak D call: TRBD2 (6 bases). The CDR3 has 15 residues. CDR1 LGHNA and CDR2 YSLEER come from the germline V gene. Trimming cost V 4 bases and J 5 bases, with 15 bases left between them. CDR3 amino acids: CASSPGLARDNEQFF. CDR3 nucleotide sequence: TGCGCCAGCAGCCCGGGACTGGCGAGGGACAATGAGCAGTTCTTC.

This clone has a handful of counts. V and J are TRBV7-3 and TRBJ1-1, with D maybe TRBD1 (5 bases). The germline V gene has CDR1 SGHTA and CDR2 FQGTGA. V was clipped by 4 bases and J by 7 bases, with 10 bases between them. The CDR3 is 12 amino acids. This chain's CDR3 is CASSSPRGEAFF. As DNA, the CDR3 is TGTGCCAGCAGCTCGCCTAGGGGTGAAGCTTTCTTT. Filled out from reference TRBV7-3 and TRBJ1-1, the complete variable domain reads GAGVSQTPSNKVTEKGKYVELRCDPISGHTALYWYRQSLGQGPEFLIYFQGTGAADDSGLPNDRFFAVRPEGSVSTLKIQRTERGDSAVYLCASSSPRGEAFFGQGTRLTVV.

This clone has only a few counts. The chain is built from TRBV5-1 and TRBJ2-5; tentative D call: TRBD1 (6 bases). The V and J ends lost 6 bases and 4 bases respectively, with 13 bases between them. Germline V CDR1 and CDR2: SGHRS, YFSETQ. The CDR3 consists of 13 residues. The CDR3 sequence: CASTPGQRETQYF. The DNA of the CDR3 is TGCGCCAGCACCCCCGGACAGAGAGAGACCCAGTACTTC.

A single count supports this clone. The DNA of the CDR3 is TGTGCCAGCAGCTTAGGTTTCCGGGGAGCCTACAATGAGCAGTTCTTC. This sequence encodes CASSLGFRGAYNEQFF. The V and J genes are TRBV7-2 and TRBJ2-1, with D possibly being TRBD2 (5 bases). V lost 1 base and J 2 bases, leaving 12 bases between the germline ends. CDR1 SGHTA and CDR2 FQGNSA come from the germline V gene. The CDR3 covers 16 residues.

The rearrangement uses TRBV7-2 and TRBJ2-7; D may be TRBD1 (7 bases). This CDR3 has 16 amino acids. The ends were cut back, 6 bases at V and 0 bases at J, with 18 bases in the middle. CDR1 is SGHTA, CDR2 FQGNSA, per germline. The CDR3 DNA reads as TGTGCCAGCAGTTCAGGGGGGACAGCTTTCTCCTACGAGCAGTACTTC. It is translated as CASSSGGTAFSYEQYF. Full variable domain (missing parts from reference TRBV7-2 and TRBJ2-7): GAGVSQSPSNKVTEKGKDVELRCDPISGHTALYWYRQSLGQGLEFLIYFQGNSAPDKSGLPSDRFSAERTGGSVSTLTIQRTQQEDSAVYLCASSSGGTAFSYEQYFGPGTRLTVT.

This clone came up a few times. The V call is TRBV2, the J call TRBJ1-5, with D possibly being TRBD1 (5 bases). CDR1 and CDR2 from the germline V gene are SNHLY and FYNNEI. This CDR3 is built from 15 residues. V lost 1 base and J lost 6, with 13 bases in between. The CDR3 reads CASSEGTPGGQPQHF. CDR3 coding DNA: TGTGCCAGCAGTGAAGGGACTCCCGGGGGTCAGCCCCAGCATTTT.

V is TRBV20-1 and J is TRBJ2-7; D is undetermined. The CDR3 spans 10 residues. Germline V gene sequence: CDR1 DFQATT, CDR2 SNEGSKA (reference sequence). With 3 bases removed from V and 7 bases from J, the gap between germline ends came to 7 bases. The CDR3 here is CSASDWEQYF. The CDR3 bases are TGCAGTGCTAGTGACTGGGAGCAGTACTTC.

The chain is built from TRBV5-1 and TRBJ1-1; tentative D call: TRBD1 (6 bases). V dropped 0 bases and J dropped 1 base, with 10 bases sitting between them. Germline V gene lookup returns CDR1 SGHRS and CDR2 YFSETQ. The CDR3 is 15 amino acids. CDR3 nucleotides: TGCGCCAGCAGCTTGGAACAGGGTGGGAACACTGAAGCTTTCTTT. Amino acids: CASSLEQGGNTEAFF.

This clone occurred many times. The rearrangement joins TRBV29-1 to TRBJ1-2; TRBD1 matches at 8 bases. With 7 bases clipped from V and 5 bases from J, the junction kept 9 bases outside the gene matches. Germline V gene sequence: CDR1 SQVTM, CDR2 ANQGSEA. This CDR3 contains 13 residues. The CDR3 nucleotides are TGCAGCGGCCTACAGGGGGATGGATATGGCTACACCTTC. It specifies CSGLQGDGYGYTF.

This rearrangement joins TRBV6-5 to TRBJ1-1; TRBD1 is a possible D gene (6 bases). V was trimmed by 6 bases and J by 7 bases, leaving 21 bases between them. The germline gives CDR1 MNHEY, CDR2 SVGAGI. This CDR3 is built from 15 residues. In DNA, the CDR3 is TGTGCCAGCAGCTACGGCGTGGGACACAAAATTGAAGCTTTCTTT. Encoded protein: CASSYGVGHKIEAFF.

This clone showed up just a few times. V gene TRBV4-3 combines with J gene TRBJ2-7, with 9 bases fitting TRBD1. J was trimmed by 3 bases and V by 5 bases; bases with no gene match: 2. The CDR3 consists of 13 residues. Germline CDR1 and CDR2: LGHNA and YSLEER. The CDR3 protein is CASSRDRVYEQYF. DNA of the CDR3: TGCGCCAGCAGCAGGGACAGGGTCTACGAGCAGTACTTC.

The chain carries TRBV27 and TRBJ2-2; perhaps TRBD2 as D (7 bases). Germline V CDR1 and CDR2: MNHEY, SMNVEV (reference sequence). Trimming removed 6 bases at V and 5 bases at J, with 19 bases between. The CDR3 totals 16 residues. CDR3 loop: CASSPWGGRGTGELFF. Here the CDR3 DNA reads TGTGCCAGCAGCCCTTGGGGGGGGCGTGGGACCGGGGAGCTGTTTTTT.

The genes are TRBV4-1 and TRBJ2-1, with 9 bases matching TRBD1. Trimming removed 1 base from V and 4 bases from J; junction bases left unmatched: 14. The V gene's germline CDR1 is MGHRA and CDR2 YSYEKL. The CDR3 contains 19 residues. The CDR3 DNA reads TGCGCCAGCAGCCAAGGGTTCCCCTCGACAGGGACAGGGTACAATGAGCAGTTCTTC. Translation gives CASSQGFPSTGTGYNEQFF.

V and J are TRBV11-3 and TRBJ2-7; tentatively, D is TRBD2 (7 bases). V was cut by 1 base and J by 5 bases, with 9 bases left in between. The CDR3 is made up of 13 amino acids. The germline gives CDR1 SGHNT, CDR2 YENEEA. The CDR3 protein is CASSLGGGHEQYF. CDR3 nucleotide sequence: TGTGCCAGCAGCTTAGGGGGGGGCCACGAGCAGTACTTC.

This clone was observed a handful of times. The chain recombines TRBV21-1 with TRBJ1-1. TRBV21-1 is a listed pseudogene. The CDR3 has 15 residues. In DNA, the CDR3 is TGTGCCAGCAGCAAAGGCCCGGTAATGAACACTGAAGCTTTCTTT. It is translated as CASSKGPVMNTEAFF.

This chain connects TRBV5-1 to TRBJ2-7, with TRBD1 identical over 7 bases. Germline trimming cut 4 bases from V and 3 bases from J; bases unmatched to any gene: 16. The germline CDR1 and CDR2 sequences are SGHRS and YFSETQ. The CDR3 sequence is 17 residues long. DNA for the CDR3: TGCGCCAGCAGCACCCGAACAGGGGCCCAACTTAACTACGAGCAGTACTTC. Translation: CASSTRTGAQLNYEQYF.

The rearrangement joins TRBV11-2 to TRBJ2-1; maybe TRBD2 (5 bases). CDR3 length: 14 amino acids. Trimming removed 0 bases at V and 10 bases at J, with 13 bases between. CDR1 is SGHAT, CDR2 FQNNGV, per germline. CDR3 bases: TGTGCCAGCAGCTTAGATGCGGCTAGCCGGGAGCAGTTCTTC. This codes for CASSLDAASREQFF. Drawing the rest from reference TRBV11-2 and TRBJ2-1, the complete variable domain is EAGVAQSPRYKIIEKRQSVAFWCNPISGHATLYWYQQILGQGPKLLIQFQNNGVVDDSQLPKDRFSAERLKGVDSTLKIQPAKLEDSAVYLCASSLDAASREQFFGPGTRLTVL.

The CDR3 sequence: CASSVGTAVVDYTDTQYF. CDR3 DNA: TGTGCCAGCAGCGTGGGGACAGCGGTCGTGGATTACACAGATACGCAGTATTTT. The genes are TRBV9 and TRBJ2-3, with 7 bases identical to TRBD1. CDR3 length equals 18 residues. J lost 2 bases, V lost 2 bases, and 14 bases had no gene match. Germline values: CDR1 SGDLS, CDR2 YYNGEE. The complete variable domain, with remaining parts taken from reference TRBV9 and TRBJ2-3, reads DSGVTQTPKHLITATGQRVTLRCSPRSGDLSVYWYQQSLDQGLQFLIQYYNGEERAKGNILERFSAQQFPDLHSELNLSSLELGDSALYFCASSVGTAVVDYTDTQYFGPGTRLTVL.

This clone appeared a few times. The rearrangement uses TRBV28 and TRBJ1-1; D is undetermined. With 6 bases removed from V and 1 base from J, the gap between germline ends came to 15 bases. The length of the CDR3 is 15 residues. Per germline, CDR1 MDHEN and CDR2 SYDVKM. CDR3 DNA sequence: TGTGCCAGCAGCCCTCTCACCCAAGCGAACACTGAAGCTTTCTTT. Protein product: CASSPLTQANTEAFF. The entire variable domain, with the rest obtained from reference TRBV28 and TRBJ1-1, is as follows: DVKVTQSSRYLVKRTGEKVFLECVQDMDHENMFWYRQDPGLGLRLIYFSYDVKMKEKGDIPEGYSVSREKKERFSLILESASTNQTSMYLCASSPLTQANTEAFFGQGTRLTVV.

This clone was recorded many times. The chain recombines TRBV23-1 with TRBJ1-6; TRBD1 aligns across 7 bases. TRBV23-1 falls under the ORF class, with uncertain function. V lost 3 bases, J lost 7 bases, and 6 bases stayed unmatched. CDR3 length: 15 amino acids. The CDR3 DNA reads TGCGCCAGCAGTCAGTATACAGGGGACAATTCACCCCTCCACTTT. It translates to CASSQYTGDNSPLHF.

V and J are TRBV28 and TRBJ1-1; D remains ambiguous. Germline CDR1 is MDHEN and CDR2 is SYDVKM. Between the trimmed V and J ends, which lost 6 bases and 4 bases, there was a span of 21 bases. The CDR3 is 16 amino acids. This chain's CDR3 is CASRLPGPRAGTEAFF. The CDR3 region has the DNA TGTGCCAGCAGACTCCCGGGCCCCCGGGCGGGCACTGAAGCTTTCTTT.

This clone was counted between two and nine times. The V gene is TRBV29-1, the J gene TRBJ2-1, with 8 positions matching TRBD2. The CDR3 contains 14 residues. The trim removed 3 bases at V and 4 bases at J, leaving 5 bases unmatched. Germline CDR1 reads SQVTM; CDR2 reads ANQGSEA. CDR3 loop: CSVDRAGVYNEQFF. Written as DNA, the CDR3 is TGCAGCGTTGACCGAGCGGGAGTGTACAATGAGCAGTTCTTC.

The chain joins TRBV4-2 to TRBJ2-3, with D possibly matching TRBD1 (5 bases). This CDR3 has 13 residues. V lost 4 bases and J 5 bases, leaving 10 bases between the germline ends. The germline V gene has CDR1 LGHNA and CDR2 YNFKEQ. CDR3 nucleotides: TGTGCCAGCAGCCCCCCAGACAGAGATACGCAGTATTTT. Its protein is CASSPPDRDTQYF.

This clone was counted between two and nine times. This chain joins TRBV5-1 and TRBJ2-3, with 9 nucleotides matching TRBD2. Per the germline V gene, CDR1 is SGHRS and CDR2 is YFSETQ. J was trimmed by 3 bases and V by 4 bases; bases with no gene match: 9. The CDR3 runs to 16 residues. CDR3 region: CASSPWPSGATDTQYF. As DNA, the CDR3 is TGCGCCAGCAGCCCTTGGCCTAGCGGGGCTACAGATACGCAGTATTTT.

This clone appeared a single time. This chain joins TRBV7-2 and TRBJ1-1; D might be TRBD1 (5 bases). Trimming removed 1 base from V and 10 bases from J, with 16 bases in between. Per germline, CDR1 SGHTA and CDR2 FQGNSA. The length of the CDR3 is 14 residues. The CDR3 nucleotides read TGTGCCAGCAGCTTAGTGGGCGGGGGGAGGTTAGCTTTCTTT. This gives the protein CASSLVGGGRLAFF.

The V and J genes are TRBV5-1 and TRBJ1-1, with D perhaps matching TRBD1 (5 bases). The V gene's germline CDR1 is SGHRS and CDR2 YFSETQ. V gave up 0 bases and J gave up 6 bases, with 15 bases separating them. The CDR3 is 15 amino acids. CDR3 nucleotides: TGCGCCAGCAGCTTGGCCAGGGCAGGGTCCGCTGAAGCTTTCTTT. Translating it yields CASSLARAGSAEAFF.

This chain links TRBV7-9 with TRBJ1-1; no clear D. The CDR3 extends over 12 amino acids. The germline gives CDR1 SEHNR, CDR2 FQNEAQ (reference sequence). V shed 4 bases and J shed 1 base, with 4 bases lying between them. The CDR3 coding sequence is TGTGCCAGCAGCTACTCGAACACTGAAGCTTTCTTT. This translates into CASSYSNTEAFF.

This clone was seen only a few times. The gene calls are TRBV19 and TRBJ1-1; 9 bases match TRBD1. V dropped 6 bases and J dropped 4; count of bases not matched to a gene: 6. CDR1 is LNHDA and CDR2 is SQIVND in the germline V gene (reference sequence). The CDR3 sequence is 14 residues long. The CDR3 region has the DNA TGTGCCAGTAGCACGGACAGGGGATCCACTGAAGCTTTCTTT. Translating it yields CASSTDRGSTEAFF.

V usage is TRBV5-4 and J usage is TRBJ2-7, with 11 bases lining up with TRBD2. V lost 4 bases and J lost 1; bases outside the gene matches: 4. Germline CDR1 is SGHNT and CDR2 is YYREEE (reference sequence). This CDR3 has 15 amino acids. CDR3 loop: CASSPTSGSSYEQYF. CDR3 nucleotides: TGTGCCAGCAGCCCCACTAGCGGGAGTTCCTACGAGCAGTACTTC.

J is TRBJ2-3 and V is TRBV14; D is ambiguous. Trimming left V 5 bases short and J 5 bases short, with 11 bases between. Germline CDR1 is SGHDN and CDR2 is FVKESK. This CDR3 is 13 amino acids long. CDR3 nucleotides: TGTGCCAGCAGCTTCAACCGTAGAGATACGCAGTATTTT. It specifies CASSFNRRDTQYF.

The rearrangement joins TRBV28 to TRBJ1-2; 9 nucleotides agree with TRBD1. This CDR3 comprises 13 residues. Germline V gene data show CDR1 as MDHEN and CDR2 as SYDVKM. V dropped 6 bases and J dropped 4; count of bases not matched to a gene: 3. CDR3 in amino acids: CASRKTGGYGYTF. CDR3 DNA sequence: TGTGCCAGCAGAAAGACAGGGGGCTATGGCTACACCTTC.